This T cell receptor (beta chain) came from a study of T cell repertoires in cytomegalovirus infection. Study context: Peptides in the study included HLA-C-restricted and HLA-B-restricted CMV epitopes.

General study points: Frequencies of public TCR beta families were cumulated, and this identified carriers of CMV plus the relevant HLA. Within the response measured ex vivo, HLA-C-restricted CMV-specific TCR beta clonotypes were dominant.

Comment on this clonotype: Antigen: not known.

One entry per CDR3 protein, called by TCRdb with MiXCR from the reads. The sample lists nearly 700,000 distinct CDR3 sequences; around 35% were seen once. The sequence was collected from a human donor in good health (CMV status not recorded). Some clones in this sample may be carry-over from other donors' samples. Sample: cultured PBMCs, taken from culture after CMV antigen stimulation.

CDR3 nucleotides: TGTGCCAGCAGCTTGCGGACGCCGGGGGTCGGGCACATTGAAGCTTTCTTT. Translated: CASSLRTPGVGHIEAFF. The gene calls are TRBV11-2 and TRBJ1-1, with a possible D match to TRBD1 (5 bases). Germline loops: CDR1 SGHAT, CDR2 FQNNGV. CDR3 length: 17 amino acids. Deletions cut 3 bases from V and 7 bases from J, with 24 bases between.